This passage covers 25 T cell receptor beta chains from one sample sequenced in a study of human T cells and chemical hapten exposure. TCRdb redid the calling of the RACE reads with MiXCR, one entry per CDR3 protein. The sample contains a few hundred thousand distinct CDR3 sequences, about 6% of which appear only once. Time point denoted: patch test 2, 6 weeks after DPC sensitization. The treatment denotes: therapeutic diphenylcyclopropenone sensitization with weekly scalp DPC. This sample comprised whole blood, obtained in connection with sensitization to the hapten diphenylcyclopropenone (DPC). The receptors were gathered from a woman aged 18-30 years with alopecia areata. Some clones in this sample may be carry-over from other donors' samples.

This clonotype was recorded a few times. The V and J genes are TRBV11-2 and TRBJ1-1; D perhaps matches TRBD1 (5 bases). V was clipped by 5 bases and J by 1 base, with 14 bases between them. The V gene's germline CDR1 is SGHAT and CDR2 FQNNGV. The CDR3 sequence is 15 residues long. CDR3 protein: CASSAGFGANTEAFF. CDR3 DNA: TGTGCCAGCAGCGCAGGGTTTGGGGCGAACACTGAAGCTTTCTTT.

This clonotype was counted at least ten times. The chain recombines TRBV6-2 or TRBV6-3 with TRBJ1-2, with no clear D. Germline loops: CDR1 MNHEY, CDR2 SVGEGT. The CDR3 covers 11 residues. V dropped 10 bases and J dropped 4 bases, with 10 bases sitting between them. CDR3 DNA: TGTGCCACCGCCTGGACCTATGGCTACACCTTC. Its protein is CATAWTYGYTF.

This clonotype appeared a few times. The chain joins TRBV29-1 to TRBJ2-1; 9 nucleotides match TRBD1. After removal of 7 bases from V and 3 bases from J, the junction contained 4 bases not matched to a gene. This CDR3 comprises 13 residues. Germline values: CDR1 SQVTM, CDR2 ANQGSEA. CDR3 nucleotides: TGCAGCGCTAAGACAGGGGGCTACAATGAGCAGTTCTTC. Encoded protein: CSAKTGGYNEQFF.

This clonotype was recorded a few times. The V and J genes are TRBV7-9 and TRBJ2-5; tentatively, D is TRBD2 (6 bases). Germline V gene lookup returns CDR1 SEHNR and CDR2 FQNEAQ (reference sequence). The CDR3 contains 14 residues. Trimming took off 5 bases at V and 5 bases at J, with 15 bases between the two ends. This CDR3 reads CASSPFGGAETQYF. Here the CDR3 DNA reads TGTGCCAGCAGCCCCTTCGGCGGGGCCGAGACCCAGTACTTC.

This clonotype was counted many times. This sequence joins TRBV5-6 and TRBJ1-1; the match to TRBD1 covers 9 bases. V shed 2 bases, J shed 8 bases, and the junction held 1 base outside the gene matches. The CDR3 is made up of 12 amino acids. Germline CDR1 is SGHDT and CDR2 is YYEEEE. DNA for the CDR3: TGTGCCAGCAGCTTTGGGACAGGGGAAGCTTTCTTT. Protein product: CASSFGTGEAFF.

The rearrangement uses TRBV20-1 and TRBJ2-7; TRBD2 matches 8 bases. V trimming: 5 bases; J trimming: 3 bases; junction bases outside the gene matches: 12. This CDR3 is built from 15 residues. CDR1 DFQATT and CDR2 SNEGSKA come from the germline V gene (reference sequence). The CDR3: CSAQLIGGANYEQYF. As DNA, the CDR3 is TGCAGTGCTCAATTAATCGGGGGGGCAAACTACGAGCAGTACTTC.

This clonotype was observed a few times. The chain couples TRBV4-3 to TRBJ1-4; D ambiguous. Germline V CDR1 and CDR2: LGHNA, YSLEER. The CDR3 has 13 amino acids. V lost 0 bases and J lost 14, with 13 bases in between. DNA of the CDR3: TGCGCCAGCAGCCAAGAACCCGAATCGGTCCTGTTTTTT. It translates to CASSQEPESVLFF.

This chain joins TRBV27 and TRBJ1-3, with D uncertain. From germline, CDR1 is MNHEY and CDR2 SMNVEV (reference sequence). V lost 6 bases, J lost 1 base, and 10 bases lay in between. The CDR3 length is 14 residues. The CDR3 protein is CASRRHSSGNTIYF. In nucleotides, the CDR3 is TGTGCCAGCAGGAGACACTCATCTGGAAACACCATATATTTT.

This clonotype was found many times. This rearrangement joins TRBV15 to TRBJ1-6; no reliable D call. Per germline, CDR1 LNHNV and CDR2 YYDKDF (reference sequence). With 0 bases removed from V and 0 bases from J, the gap between germline ends came to 9 bases. The CDR3 runs to 17 residues. The CDR3 nucleotides read TGTGCCACCAGCAGAGATCGTCCCAGCTCCTATAATTCACCCCTCCACTTT. This gives the protein CATSRDRPSSYNSPLHF.

There are many counts of this clonotype. This rearrangement joins TRBV5-4 to TRBJ2-3; possible D gene TRBD1, 5 bases. V was clipped by 2 bases and J by 1 base, with 11 bases between them. There are 15 residues in the CDR3. Germline V gene data show CDR1 as SGHNT and CDR2 as YYREEE (reference sequence). CDR3 sequence reads: CASSLGRAGTDTQYF. The CDR3 bases are TGTGCCAGCAGCTTAGGCAGGGCCGGCACAGATACGCAGTATTTT.

The chain links TRBV2 to TRBJ1-5; D gene ambiguous. CDR3 length equals 13 residues. The V end lost 5 bases, the J end lost 6 bases, and 11 bases lay between the germline ends. From germline, CDR1 is SNHLY and CDR2 FYNNEI. For the CDR3, the DNA is TGTGCCAGCAGTCGGGAGACGGGTCAGCCCCAGCATTTT. Encoded protein: CASSRETGQPQHF.

This clonotype was seen ten or more times. CDR3 amino acids: CASSLVEGNTEAFF. The DNA for the CDR3 is TGTGCCAGCAGCTTAGTCGAAGGGAACACTGAAGCTTTCTTT. This chain joins TRBV11-1 and TRBJ1-1; no firm D call. V dropped 1 base and J dropped 1 base, with 7 bases sitting between them. The germline gives CDR1 SGHAT, CDR2 FQDESV (reference sequence). This CDR3 spans 14 amino acids.

Comment on this clonotype: A much larger clonotype is one base distant, so this may be a read error. The CDR3 bases are TGTTCCAGCAGATACGGGGAGACCCAGTACTTC. It is translated as CSSRYGETQYF. The chain uses TRBV11-3 and TRBJ2-5; no clear D gene. Germline V gene sequence: CDR1 SGHNT, CDR2 YENEEA. The CDR3 has 11 amino acids.

This clonotype was recorded many times. CDR3 residues: CAIRPGDAQPQHF. CDR3 nucleotides: TGTGCCATCAGGCCAGGGGACGCGCAGCCCCAGCATTTT. The chain employs TRBV10-3 and TRBJ1-5, with D maybe TRBD1 (6 bases). Germline lookup yields CDR1 ENHRY and CDR2 SYGVKD. The CDR3 totals 13 residues. Trimming shortened V by 6 bases and J by 7 bases, and 13 bases separated the two germline ends.

The CDR3 reads CASNVYSTTGELFF. In nucleotides, the CDR3 is TGTGCCAGCAACGTTTACTCCACGACCGGGGAGCTGTTTTTT. The V call is TRBV3-1, the J call TRBJ2-2; D is ambiguous. Germline CDR1 reads LGHDT; CDR2 reads YNNKEL (reference sequence). With 7 bases removed from V and 5 bases from J, the gap between germline ends came to 14 bases. The CDR3 is 14 amino acids.

This chain joins TRBV20-1 and TRBJ2-1; 10 bases match TRBD2. V lost 5 bases to trimming and J lost 6 bases; unmatched junction nucleotides: 4. Per germline, CDR1 DFQATT and CDR2 SNEGSKA (reference sequence). This CDR3 has 13 amino acids. CDR3 in amino acids: CSASGTSVNEQFF. The CDR3 nucleotides read TGCAGTGCTTCCGGGACTAGCGTCAATGAGCAGTTCTTC.

This rearrangement joins TRBV6-5 to TRBJ2-3, with D possibly called TRBD1 or TRBD2 (6 bases each). Trimming pared 1 base from V and 6 bases from J, leaving 11 bases between. There are 14 residues in the CDR3. In germline, CDR1 is MNHEY, CDR2 SVGAGI. CDR3 in amino acids: CASSYLGGPDTQYF. The CDR3, as DNA: TGTGCCAGCAGTTACTTAGGGGGGCCGGATACGCAGTATTTT.

This clonotype appeared many times. The genes are TRBV6-5 and TRBJ1-4, with 7 positions matching TRBD1. The CDR3 is made up of 14 amino acids. Germline CDR1 and CDR2: MNHEY and SVGAGI. J was trimmed by 7 bases and V by 5 bases; bases with no gene match: 7. CDR3 protein: CASSETGDGEKLFF. Here the CDR3 DNA reads TGTGCCAGCAGTGAAACAGGGGACGGTGAAAAACTGTTTTTT.

This clonotype was counted only a few times. This chain connects TRBV20-1 to TRBJ1-5; D not certain. The V gene lost 3 bases and the J gene lost 1 base, with 4 bases spanning the gap. Looked up from germline, CDR1 is DFQATT and CDR2 is SNEGSKA (reference sequence). This CDR3 spans 12 amino acids. The CDR3 protein is CSASDSNQPQHF. The CDR3 bases are TGCAGTGCTAGCGACAGCAATCAGCCCCAGCATTTT.

This clonotype was observed a few times. The chain employs TRBV29-1 and TRBJ2-7, with D hard to call. The CDR3 runs 15 residues. The V end lost 4 bases, the J end lost 3 bases, and 19 bases lay between the germline ends. Looked up from germline, CDR1 is SQVTM and CDR2 is ANQGSEA. CDR3 DNA sequence: TGCAGCGTTGGGGGTGGTTCCTTTTCTGACTACGAGCAGTACTTC. It codes for CSVGGGSFSDYEQYF.

The chain couples TRBV18 to TRBJ2-5, with D hard to call. The CDR3 consists of 12 residues. The germline gives CDR1 KGHSH, CDR2 LQKENI. The germline V and J ends were trimmed by 6 bases and 5 bases, with 10 bases remaining between them. The CDR3 loop is CASSQVSETQYF. The CDR3 coding sequence is TGTGCCAGCTCCCAGGTCTCGGAGACCCAGTACTTC. Full variable domain (remainder filled in from reference TRBV18 and TRBJ2-5): NAGVMQNPRHLVRRRGQEARLRCSPMKGHSHVYWYRQLPEEGLKFMVYLQKENIIDESGMPKERFSAEFPKEGPSILRIQQVVRGDSAAYFCASSQVSETQYFGPGTRLLVL.

The gene calls are TRBV13 and TRBJ1-1; perhaps TRBD1 as D (6 bases). The V end lost 7 bases, the J end lost 4 bases, and 25 bases lay between the germline ends. CDR1 and CDR2 from the germline V gene are PRHDT and FYEKMQ (reference sequence). The CDR3 has 17 amino acids. The CDR3 region is CASTPPGTPPKGTEAFF. CDR3 in DNA: TGTGCCAGCACCCCCCCAGGGACACCTCCCAAGGGCACTGAAGCTTTCTTT. The complete variable domain, with remaining parts taken from reference TRBV13 and TRBJ1-1, reads AAGVIQSPRHLIKEKRETATLKCYPIPRHDTVYWYQQGPGQDPQFLISFYEKMQSDKGSIPDRFSAQQFSDYHSELNMSSLELGDSALYFCASTPPGTPPKGTEAFFGQGTRLTVV.

This clonotype appeared many times. The V call is TRBV20-1, the J call TRBJ1-5, with 9 bases identical to TRBD1. V dropped 3 bases and J dropped 5; count of bases not matched to a gene: 8. The germline CDR1 and CDR2 sequences are DFQATT and SNEGSKA (reference sequence). This CDR3 has 15 amino acids. The CDR3 region is CSASSTGGIDQPQHF. As DNA, the CDR3 is TGCAGTGCTAGTTCGACAGGGGGGATCGATCAGCCCCAGCATTTT.

The rearrangement links TRBV20-1 to TRBJ2-1, with 11 positions matching TRBD1. Trimming removed 2 bases from V and 8 bases from J; junction bases left unmatched: 8. CDR3 length: 15 residues. The germline CDR1 and CDR2 sequences are DFQATT and SNEGSKA (reference sequence). The CDR3 DNA reads as TGCAGTGCTAGACGTCCCGGGACAGGGGGGGATGAGCAGTTCTTC. The encoded protein is CSARRPGTGGDEQFF.

Only a few counts were recorded for this clonotype. The gene calls are TRBV4-3 and TRBJ1-2; 9 bases fit TRBD1. Germline V gene data show CDR1 as LGHNA and CDR2 as YSLEER. Trimming took 3 bases from V and 1 from J; bases not matched to a gene: 3. The length of the CDR3 is 15 residues. CDR3 sequence reads: CASSHRDRDNYGYTF. The CDR3 DNA reads as TGCGCCAGCAGCCACAGGGACAGGGATAACTATGGCTACACCTTC.